This T cell receptor (beta chain) was sequenced for a study of blood T cells in healthy people across ages. Study-wide results and limits: Estimated diversity that came from one million T cells was considered an underestimate. Measured against age, TCR beta diversity per million T cells decreased in a roughly linear manner. Aged donors had fewer naive CD4+ cells and lower diversity than long-lived donors.

Sample-barcoded 5' priming and a J-beta primer mix drove a second PCR of about 7 to 12 cycles. TCRdb fed the 5' RACE reads into MiXCR, producing one record per CDR3 protein. The repertoire includes about 2 million distinct CDR3 sequences, around 50% of them detected once, and less than 2.5% sits in the top ten. Trimming removed 6 bases from V and 3 bases from J; junction bases left unmatched: 6. This CDR3 region has 13 residues. Germline values: CDR1 DFQATT, CDR2 SNEGSKA (reference sequence). In its sample, this clonotype was seen a few times. The antigen is not known. The sequence was collected from a woman aged 40 to 50 in good health. The rearrangement joins TRBV20-1 to TRBJ2-5; TRBD1 aligns across 8 bases. The source material was blood. CDR3 amino acids: CSARQGSKETQYF. CDR3 DNA: TGCAGTGCGAGACAGGGGAGTAAAGAGACCCAGTACTTC.